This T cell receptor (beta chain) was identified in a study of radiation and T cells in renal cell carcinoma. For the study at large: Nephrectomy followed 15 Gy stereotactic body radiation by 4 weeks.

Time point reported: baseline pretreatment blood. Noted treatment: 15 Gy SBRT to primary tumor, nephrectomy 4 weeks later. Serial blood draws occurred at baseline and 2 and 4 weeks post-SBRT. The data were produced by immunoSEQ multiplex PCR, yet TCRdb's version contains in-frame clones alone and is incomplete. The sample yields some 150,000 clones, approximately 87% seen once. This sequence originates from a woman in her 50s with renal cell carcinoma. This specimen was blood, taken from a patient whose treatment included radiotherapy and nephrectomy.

CDR3 region: CSVGTPTNYGYTF. CDR3 sequence (DNA): TGCAGCGTCGGGACACCTACTAACTATGGCTACACCTTC. This sequence joins TRBV29-1 and TRBJ1-2; D might be TRBD1 (6 bases). This CDR3 is 13 amino acids long. V lost 6 bases to trimming and J lost 0 bases, with 11 bases between them. CDR1 and CDR2 from the germline V gene are SQVTM and ANQGSEA.